In its sample, the clone carrying this T cell receptor beta chain was seen a few times. This sample was included in a study of blood T cell repertoires in COVID-19. Cohort 3 recovered donors had two negative PCRs, clearance, or symptom resolution. V lost 2 bases and J 0 bases, leaving 6 bases between the germline ends. Germline V gene sequence: CDR1 SGHRS, CDR2 YFSETQ. The CDR3 contains 14 residues. Produced via immunoSEQ multiplex PCR; TCRdb's table is partial and in-frame only. Found here are roughly 180,000 clones, roughly 83% of them singletons; the top ten hold 3.5% to 5%. The origin of this receptor is a woman aged 50 to 60 who had recovered from COVID-19. The sample taken for sequencing was PBMCs or T cells enriched from blood (not recorded which). The chain uses TRBV5-1 and TRBJ1-5; D perhaps matches TRBD1 (5 bases). The DNA of the CDR3 is TGCGCCAGCAGCTTAGACAGTAGCAATCAGCCCCAGCATTTT. Protein sequence: CASSLDSSNQPQHF. Full variable domain (rest looked up from reference TRBV5-1 and TRBJ1-5): KAGVTQTPRYLIKTRGQQVTLSCSPISGHRSVSWYQQTPGQGLQFLFEYFSETQRNKGNFPGRFSGRQFSNSRSEMNVSTLELGDSALYLCASSLDSSNQPQHFGDGTRLSIL.